This T cell receptor beta chain was identified during a study of blood T cell repertoires in COVID-19 (dated by TCRdb to the early 2020s). The study in broad terms: Samples covering the acute and convalescent phases of COVID-19 were provided by collaborators in the United States, Italy and Spain. Deeply sampled blood TCRbeta repertoires from subjects exposed to, actively infected with, or recovered from COVID-19 were included in the dataset. Where available, HLA class I and class II types were taken from metadata supplied by the sample provider and were not determined by assay-based typing. The prospective study material was composed of cDNA or gDNA derived from T cells, B-cell-depleted T cells, or PBMCs. Samples came from the ongoing ImmuneRACE study (first 160 participants) plus 1,254 subjects from 6 global collaborators. The sample metadata nearly always contained a de-identified subject ID, COVID-19 status, age in years and sex. The repertoires were released in a freely available public database meant as a resource for research on the immune response to SARS-CoV-2. The study at large found these results: The amount of clinical and demographic metadata varied by source and participant and was provided uncurated.

Another Seattle source contributed samples from volunteer blood donors who had recovered from COVID-19. Each collaborating institution followed its own protocols to collect whole blood in K2EDTA tubes. For TCRbeta analysis, collaborators shipped samples in one of three forms: frozen whole blood, isolated PBMCs, or DNA extracted from either of those sample types. The immunoSEQ Assay, a bias-controlled multiplex PCR, was used to amplify TCRbeta CDR3 regions from genomic DNA. As for how the authors treated the data: The number of nucleated cells in each sample was estimated by amplification of reference gene primers within the assay. Sequence reads were collapsed and filtered to measure the absolute abundance of every unique TCRbeta CDR3 rearrangement. For each sample, productive Simpson clonality was calculated as the square root of Simpson's diversity index over productive rearrangements. TCRdb obtained this table from immuneACCESS and retained in-frame rearrangements with V and J assigned. These tables miss some clones; where compared with another copy, unresolved V genes account for less than half of the shortfall, and the remainder is unexplained. From that table come the V and J calls and clone size; the DNA was used to work out D and trimming. For this sample the table gives some 130,000 clones, of which 86% were detected only once. Around 16% of the sample belongs to the ten largest clones.

As for this clone: It lacks a known antigen. No much larger clone exists at a distance of one base, and base qualities are not known.

Sequencing was performed on peripheral blood. The sequence came from a woman between 45 and 65 years old who had recovered from COVID-19.

The DNA reads as follows: TGTGCCAGCAGCGCGACAGGGGGAGTAACTTACGAGCAGTACTTC. This sequence encodes CASSATGGVTYEQYF. The rearranged segments are TRBV9 and TRBJ2-7; TRBD1 agrees with 9 junctional bases. V is trimmed back by 3 bases and J by 4 bases, and the junction contains 8 bases that no gene match accounts for. CDR1 SGDLS and CDR2 YYNGEE were looked up in the germline V gene. Inclusive of the bounding cysteine and phenylalanine, the CDR3 is 15 residues long. The sequence is cut down to CDR3 DNA, 45 bases in frame from base 1.